The clone carrying this TCR beta chain has only a few counts. What it recognizes is unknown. The data belong to a study of T-cell memory formation after mild COVID-19. Study-level information: Among the donors, TCR clusters were largely specific to each donor. Study-wide points: Clones which contracted sat mainly in CM and EM if CD4+, and in EMRA if CD8+.

TCRalpha and TCRbeta libraries used 5'RACE with constant-segment primers and UMIs. TCRdb re-called the 5' RACE reads with MiXCR, one entry per CDR3 protein. The sample holds about 260,000 distinct CDR3 sequences; 7% to 10% are singletons and the top ten take around a fifth. The V end was cut by 2 bases, the J end by 2 bases, with 7 bases between. From germline, CDR1 is SGHTA and CDR2 FQGTGA. This CDR3 contains 15 residues. The source is a man aged 18-30 years who had mild COVID-19 (a few samples of this study predate the infection). Cell type and time point are not known. The specimen was PBMCs or a T cell subset sorted from them (not recorded which). V and J are TRBV7-3 and TRBJ2-6; no definite D call. The CDR3 DNA reads TGTGCCAGCAGCTTAGGTCCGACTGGGGCCAACGTCCTGACTTTC. It specifies CASSLGPTGANVLTF.